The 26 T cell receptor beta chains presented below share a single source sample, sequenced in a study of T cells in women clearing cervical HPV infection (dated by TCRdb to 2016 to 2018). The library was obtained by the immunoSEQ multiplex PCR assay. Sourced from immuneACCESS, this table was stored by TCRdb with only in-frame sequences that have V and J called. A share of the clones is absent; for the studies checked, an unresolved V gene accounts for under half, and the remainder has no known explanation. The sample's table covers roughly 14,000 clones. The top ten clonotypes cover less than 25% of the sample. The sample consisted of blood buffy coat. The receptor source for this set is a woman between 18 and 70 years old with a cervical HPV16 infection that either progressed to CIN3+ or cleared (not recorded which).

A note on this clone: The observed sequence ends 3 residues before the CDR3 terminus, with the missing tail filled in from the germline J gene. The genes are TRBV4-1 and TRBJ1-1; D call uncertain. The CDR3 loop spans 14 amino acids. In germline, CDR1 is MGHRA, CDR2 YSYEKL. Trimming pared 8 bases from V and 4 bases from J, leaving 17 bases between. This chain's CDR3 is CASYPPGSGTEAFF. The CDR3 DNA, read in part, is TGCGCCAGCTATCCACCGGGTTCGGGCACTGAA.

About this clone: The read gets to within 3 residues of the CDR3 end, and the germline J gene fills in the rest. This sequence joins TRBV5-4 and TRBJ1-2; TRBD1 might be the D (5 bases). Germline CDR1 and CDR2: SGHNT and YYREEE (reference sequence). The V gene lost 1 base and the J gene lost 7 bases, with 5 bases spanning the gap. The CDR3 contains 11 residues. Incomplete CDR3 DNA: TGTGCCAGCAGCTTGCAGGGTGGC. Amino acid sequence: CASSLQGG. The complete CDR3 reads CASSLQGGYTF.

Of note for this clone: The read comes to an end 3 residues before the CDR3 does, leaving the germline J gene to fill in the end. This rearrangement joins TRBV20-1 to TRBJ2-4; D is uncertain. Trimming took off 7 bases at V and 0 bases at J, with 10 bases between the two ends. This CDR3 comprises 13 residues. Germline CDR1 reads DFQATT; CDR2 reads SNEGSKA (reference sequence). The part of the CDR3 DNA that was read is TGCAGTGGACGGGTACAAGCCAAAAACATT. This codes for CSGRVQAKNI. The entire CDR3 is CSGRVQAKNIQYF.

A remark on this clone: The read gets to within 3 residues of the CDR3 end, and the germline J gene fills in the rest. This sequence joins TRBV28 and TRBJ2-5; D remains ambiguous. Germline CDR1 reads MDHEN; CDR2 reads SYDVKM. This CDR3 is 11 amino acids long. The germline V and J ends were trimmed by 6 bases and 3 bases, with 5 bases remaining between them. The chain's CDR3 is CASSSEETQYF. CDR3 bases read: TGTGCCAGCAGCTCTGAAGAGACC.

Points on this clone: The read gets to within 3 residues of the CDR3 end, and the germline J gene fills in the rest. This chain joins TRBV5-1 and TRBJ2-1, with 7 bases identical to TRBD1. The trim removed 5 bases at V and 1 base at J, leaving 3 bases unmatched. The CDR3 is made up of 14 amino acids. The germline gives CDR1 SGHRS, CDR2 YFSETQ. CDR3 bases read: TGCGCCAGCAGTCCACAGGGGTCCTACAATGAG. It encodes CASSPQGSYNE. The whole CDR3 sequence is CASSPQGSYNEQFF.

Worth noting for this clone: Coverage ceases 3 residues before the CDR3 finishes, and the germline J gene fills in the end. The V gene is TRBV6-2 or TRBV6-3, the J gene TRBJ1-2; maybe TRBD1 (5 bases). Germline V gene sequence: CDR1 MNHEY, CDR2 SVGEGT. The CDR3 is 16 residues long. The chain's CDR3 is CASSYVFQTGGYDYTF. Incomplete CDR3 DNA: TGTGCCAGCAGTTACGTCTTCCAAACGGGGGGGTACGAC.

CDR3 bases read: TGTGCCAGCAGTTCGACTAGCGTAAACAATGAG. Translated: CASSSTSVNNE. The whole CDR3 region reads CASSSTSVNNEQFF. This sequence joins TRBV12-3 or TRBV12-4 and TRBJ2-1; TRBD2 agrees at 8 bases. The sequence runs out 3 residues before the end of the CDR3; the remainder is reconstructed from the germline J gene. Trimming at V came to 4 bases and at J to 5 bases, leaving 4 bases not matched to a gene. There are 14 residues in the CDR3.

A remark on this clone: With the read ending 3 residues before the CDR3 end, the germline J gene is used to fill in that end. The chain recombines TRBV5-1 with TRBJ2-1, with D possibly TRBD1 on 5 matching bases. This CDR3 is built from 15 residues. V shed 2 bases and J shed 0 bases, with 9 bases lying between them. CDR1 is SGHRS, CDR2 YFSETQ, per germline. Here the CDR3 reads CASSLQVSSYNEQFF. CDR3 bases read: TGCGCCAGCAGCTTACAGGTGAGCTCCTACAATGAG. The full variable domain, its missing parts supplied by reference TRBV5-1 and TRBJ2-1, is KAGVTQTPRYLIKTRGQQVTLSCSPISGHRSVSWYQQTPGQGLQFLFEYFSETQRNKGNFPGRFSGRQFSNSRSEMNVSTLELGDSALYLCASSLQVSSYNEQFFGPGTRLTVL.

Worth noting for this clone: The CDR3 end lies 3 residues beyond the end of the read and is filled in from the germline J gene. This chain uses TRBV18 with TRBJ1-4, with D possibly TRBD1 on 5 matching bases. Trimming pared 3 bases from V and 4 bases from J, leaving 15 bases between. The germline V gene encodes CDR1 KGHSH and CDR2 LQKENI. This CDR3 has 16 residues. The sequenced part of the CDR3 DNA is TGTGCCAGCTCACCCAATCGACAGCAGTTTAATGAAAAA. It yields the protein CASSPNRQQFNEK. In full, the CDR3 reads CASSPNRQQFNEKLFF.

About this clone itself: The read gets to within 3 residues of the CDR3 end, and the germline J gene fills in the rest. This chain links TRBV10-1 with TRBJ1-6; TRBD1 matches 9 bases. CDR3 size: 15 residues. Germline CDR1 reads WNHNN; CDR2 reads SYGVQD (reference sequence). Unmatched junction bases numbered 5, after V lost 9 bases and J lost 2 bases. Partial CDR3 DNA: TGCGCCAGGACCGGGACAGGGACCTATAATTCACCC. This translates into CARTGTGTYNSP. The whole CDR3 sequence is CARTGTGTYNSPLHF.

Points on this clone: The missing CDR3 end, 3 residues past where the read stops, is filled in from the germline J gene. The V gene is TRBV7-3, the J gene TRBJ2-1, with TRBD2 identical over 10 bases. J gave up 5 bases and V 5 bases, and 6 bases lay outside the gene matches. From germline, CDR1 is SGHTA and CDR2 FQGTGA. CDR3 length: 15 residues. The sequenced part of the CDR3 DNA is TGTGCCAGCAGCCCCGGGGGACTAGCGAACAATGAG. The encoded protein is CASSPGGLANNE. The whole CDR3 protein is CASSPGGLANNEQFF.

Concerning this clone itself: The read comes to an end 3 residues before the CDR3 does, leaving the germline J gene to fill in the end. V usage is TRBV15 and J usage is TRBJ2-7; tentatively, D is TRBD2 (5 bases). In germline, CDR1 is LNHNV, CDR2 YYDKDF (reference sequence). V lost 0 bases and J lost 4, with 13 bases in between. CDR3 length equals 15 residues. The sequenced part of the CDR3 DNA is TGTGCCACCAGCAGAGATAAATCGGGGTCGTACGAG. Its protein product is CATSRDKSGSYE. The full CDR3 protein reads CATSRDKSGSYEQYF.

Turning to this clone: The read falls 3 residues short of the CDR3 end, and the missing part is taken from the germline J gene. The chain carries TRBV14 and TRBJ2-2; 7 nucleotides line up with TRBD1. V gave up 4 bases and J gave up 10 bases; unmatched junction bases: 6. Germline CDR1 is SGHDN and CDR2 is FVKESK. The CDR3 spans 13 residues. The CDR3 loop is CASSPRQGAELFF. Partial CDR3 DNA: TGTGCCAGCAGCCCGAGACAGGGAGCGGAG.

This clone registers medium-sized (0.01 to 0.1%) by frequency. This CDR3 is CASGGRASGPLNNEQFF. CDR3 bases read: TGTGCCAGCGGGGGGAGGGCTAGCGGACCACTTAACAATGAG. This chain connects TRBV13 to TRBJ2-1; TRBD2 aligns across 7 bases. The read gets to within 3 residues of the CDR3 end, and the germline J gene fills in the rest. The CDR3 totals 17 residues. V was pared by 8 bases and J by 5 bases, with 18 bases of the junction left unmatched. Germline-derived CDR1 and CDR2 are PRHDT and FYEKMQ (reference sequence).

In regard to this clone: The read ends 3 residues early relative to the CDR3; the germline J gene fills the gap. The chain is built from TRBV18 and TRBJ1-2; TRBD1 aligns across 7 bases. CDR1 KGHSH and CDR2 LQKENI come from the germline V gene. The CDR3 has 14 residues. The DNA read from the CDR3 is TGTGCCAGCTCACCCTCCCGGGACAGTCGGGAC. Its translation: CASSPSRDSRD. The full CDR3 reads CASSPSRDSRDYTF.

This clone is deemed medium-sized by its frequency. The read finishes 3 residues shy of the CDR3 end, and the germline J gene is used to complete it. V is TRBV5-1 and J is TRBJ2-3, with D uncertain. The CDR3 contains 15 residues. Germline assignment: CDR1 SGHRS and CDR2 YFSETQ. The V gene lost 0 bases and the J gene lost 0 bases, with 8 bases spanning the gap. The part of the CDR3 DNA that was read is TGCGCCAGCAGCTTGGGAGCGAAGAGCACAGATACG. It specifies CASSLGAKSTDT. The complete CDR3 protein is CASSLGAKSTDTQYF.

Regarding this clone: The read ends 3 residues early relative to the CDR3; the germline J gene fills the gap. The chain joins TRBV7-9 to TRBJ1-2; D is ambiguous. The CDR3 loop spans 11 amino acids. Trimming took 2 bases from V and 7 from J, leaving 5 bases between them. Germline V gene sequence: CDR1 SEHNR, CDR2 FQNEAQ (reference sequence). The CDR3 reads CASSLLAGYTF. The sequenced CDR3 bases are TGTGCCAGCAGCTTACTAGCTGGC.

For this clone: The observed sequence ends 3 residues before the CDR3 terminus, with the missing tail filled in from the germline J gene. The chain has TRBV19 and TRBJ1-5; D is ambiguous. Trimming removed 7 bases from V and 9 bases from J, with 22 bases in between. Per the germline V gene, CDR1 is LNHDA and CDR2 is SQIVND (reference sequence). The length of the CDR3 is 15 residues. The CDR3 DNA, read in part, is TGTGCCAGTACCCCGGGGAGAGGGATGGTAGGGCCC. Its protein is CASTPGRGMVGP. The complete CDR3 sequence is CASTPGRGMVGPQHF. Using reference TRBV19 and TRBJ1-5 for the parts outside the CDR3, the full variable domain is DGGITQSPKYLFRKEGQNVTLSCEQNLNHDAMYWYRQDPGQGLRLIYYSQIVNDFQKGDIAEGYSVSREKKESFPLTVTSAQKNPTAFYLCASTPGRGMVGPQHFGDGTRLSIL.

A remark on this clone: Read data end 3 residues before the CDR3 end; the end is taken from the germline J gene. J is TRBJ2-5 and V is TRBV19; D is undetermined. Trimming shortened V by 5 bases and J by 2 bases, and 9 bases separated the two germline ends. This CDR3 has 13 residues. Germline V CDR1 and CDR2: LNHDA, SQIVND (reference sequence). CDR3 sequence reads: CASSYGRQETQYF. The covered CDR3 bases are TGTGCCAGTAGTTATGGCAGACAAGAGACC.

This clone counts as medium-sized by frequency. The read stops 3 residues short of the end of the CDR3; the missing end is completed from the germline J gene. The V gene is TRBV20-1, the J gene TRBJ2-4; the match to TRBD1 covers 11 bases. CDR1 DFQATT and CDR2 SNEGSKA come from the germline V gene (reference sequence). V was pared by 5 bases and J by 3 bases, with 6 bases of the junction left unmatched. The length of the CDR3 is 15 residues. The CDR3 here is CSAPPGQGGKNIQYF. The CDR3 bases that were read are TGCAGTGCTCCTCCGGGACAGGGGGGCAAAAACATT.

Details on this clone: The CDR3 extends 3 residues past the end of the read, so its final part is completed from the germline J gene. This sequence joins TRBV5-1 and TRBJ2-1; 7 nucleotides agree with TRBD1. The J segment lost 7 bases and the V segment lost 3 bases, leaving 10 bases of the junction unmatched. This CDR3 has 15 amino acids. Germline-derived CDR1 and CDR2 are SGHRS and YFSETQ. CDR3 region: CASSSGTQGSNEQFF. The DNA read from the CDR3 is TGCGCCAGCAGCTCCGGAACACAGGGGAGTAATGAG. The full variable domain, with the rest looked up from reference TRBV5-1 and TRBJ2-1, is KAGVTQTPRYLIKTRGQQVTLSCSPISGHRSVSWYQQTPGQGLQFLFEYFSETQRNKGNFPGRFSGRQFSNSRSEMNVSTLELGDSALYLCASSSGTQGSNEQFFGPGTRLTVL.

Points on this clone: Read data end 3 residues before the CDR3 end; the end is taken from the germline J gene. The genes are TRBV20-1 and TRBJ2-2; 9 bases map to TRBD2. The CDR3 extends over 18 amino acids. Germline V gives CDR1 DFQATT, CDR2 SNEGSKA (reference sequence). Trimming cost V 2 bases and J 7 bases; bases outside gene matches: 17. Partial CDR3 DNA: TGCAGTGCTAGACCCCCGTATGGGCGGGGGGGACCGGGCGGGGAG. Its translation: CSARPPYGRGGPGGE. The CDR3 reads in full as CSARPPYGRGGPGGELFF.

The CDR3 protein is CASSTRGGRNDYTF. CDR3 DNA, as far as it was read: TGTGCCAGCAGCACCCGGGGGGGCCGGAATGAC. The chain couples TRBV7-3 to TRBJ1-2, with a possible D match to TRBD1 (6 bases). Sequencing ends 3 residues short of the CDR3 end; the germline J gene provides the rest. The CDR3 has 14 amino acids. CDR1 and CDR2 from the germline V gene are SGHTA and FQGTGA.

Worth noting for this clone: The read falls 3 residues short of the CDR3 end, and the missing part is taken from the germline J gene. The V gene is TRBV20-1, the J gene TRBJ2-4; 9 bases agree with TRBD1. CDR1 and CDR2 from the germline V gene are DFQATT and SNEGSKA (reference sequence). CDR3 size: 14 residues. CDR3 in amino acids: CSAVLGQGNYGQYF. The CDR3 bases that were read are TGCAGTGCCGTCTTGGGACAGGGAAACTATGGT.

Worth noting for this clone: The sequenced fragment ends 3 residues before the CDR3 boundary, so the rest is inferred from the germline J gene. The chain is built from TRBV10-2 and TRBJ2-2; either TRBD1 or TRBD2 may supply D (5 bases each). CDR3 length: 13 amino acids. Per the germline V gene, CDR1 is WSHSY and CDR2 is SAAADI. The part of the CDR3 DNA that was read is TGCGCCAGCAGTGAGTCGAGGGGCGAAAAG. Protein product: CASSESRGEK. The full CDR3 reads CASSESRGEKLFF.

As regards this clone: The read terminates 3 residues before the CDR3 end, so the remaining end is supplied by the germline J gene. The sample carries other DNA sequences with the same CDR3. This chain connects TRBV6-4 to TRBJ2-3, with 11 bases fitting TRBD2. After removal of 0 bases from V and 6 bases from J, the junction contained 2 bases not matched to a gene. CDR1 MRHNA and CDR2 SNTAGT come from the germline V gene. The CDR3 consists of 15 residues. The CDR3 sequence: CASSDSSGGADTQYF. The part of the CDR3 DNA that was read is TGTGCCAGCAGTGACTCTAGCGGGGGGGCGGATACG.